Listed below are T cell receptor beta chains from one sample, sequenced in a study of molecular identifiers for immune sequencing clone quantification. TCRdb ran MiXCR on the PCR reads and lists one entry per CDR3 protein. The sample has tens of thousands of distinct CDR3 sequences; about 23% are singletons. Sequences were obtained from naive CD8+ T cells from blood, with Jurkat cell RNA spiked in. These receptors were taken from a human donor in good health. Some libraries in this study had Jurkat cell RNA spiked in. CDR3s include the opening cysteine and the closing phenylalanine or tryptophan. Fields, in order: V gene, D gene, CDR3 protein. A D gene is named only where the DNA matches it firmly.

v_call: TRBV28
d_call: TRBD2
cdr3_aa: CASSPPSGSYNEQFF

v_call: TRBV27
d_call: .
cdr3_aa: CASSLYGTSSPLHF

v_call: TRBV5-1
d_call: .
cdr3_aa: CASSSGVGAGNTIHF

v_call: TRBV20-1
d_call: TRBD1
cdr3_aa: CSAKGQGGETQYF

v_call: TRBV29-1
d_call: TRBD2
cdr3_aa: CSVRGLAGVPTDTQYF

v_call: TRBV29-1
d_call: .
cdr3_aa: CSVWEAEEGVTQYF

v_call: TRBV4-3
d_call: .
cdr3_aa: CASSLTGNTGAFF

v_call: TRBV5-1
d_call: TRBD2
cdr3_aa: CASSLGTSGSGADTQYF

v_call: TRBV7-9
d_call: TRBD1
cdr3_aa: CASSPRDRTSTDTQYF

v_call: TRBV12-3/TRBV12-4
d_call: .
cdr3_aa: CASSSTQGIDGYTF

v_call: TRBV12-3/TRBV12-4
d_call: TRBD2
cdr3_aa: CASSFWSSGRGRGETQYF

v_call: TRBV27
d_call: .
cdr3_aa: CASSLRPAMGTEAFF

v_call: TRBV18
d_call: .
cdr3_aa: CASSQPDDNEQFF

v_call: TRBV7-2
d_call: .
cdr3_aa: CASSLGISNQPQHF

v_call: TRBV6-2/TRBV6-3
d_call: .
cdr3_aa: CASIAGGWHEQFF

v_call: TRBV5-8
d_call: TRBD1
cdr3_aa: CASSTRDSSSDHTEAFF

v_call: TRBV12-3/TRBV12-4
d_call: .
cdr3_aa: CANSRASEGLNEQFF

v_call: TRBV21-1
d_call: .
cdr3_aa: CASSTGVSRNTEAFF

v_call: TRBV7-6
d_call: .
cdr3_aa: CANSSDAVGSYGYTF

v_call: TRBV7-9
d_call: .
cdr3_aa: CASSSPLSGTYNEQFF

v_call: TRBV14
d_call: .
cdr3_aa: CASSPRLSLYEQYF

v_call: TRBV4-1
d_call: TRBD1
cdr3_aa: CASTLFGDRGNEQFF

v_call: TRBV4-3
d_call: .
cdr3_aa: CASSQDGGEKLFF

v_call: TRBV19
d_call: .
cdr3_aa: CASSIGTRSPGELFF

v_call: TRBV7-9
d_call: TRBD2
cdr3_aa: CASSTVALAGFGELFF

v_call: TRBV6-2/TRBV6-3
d_call: TRBD1
cdr3_aa: CASRGDRGSNQPQHF

v_call: TRBV6-2/TRBV6-3
d_call: .
cdr3_aa: CASSYRVPFLYGYTF

v_call: TRBV12-3/TRBV12-4
d_call: TRBD1
cdr3_aa: CASSQGVRPQHF

v_call: TRBV4-1
d_call: TRBD2
cdr3_aa: CASSQGTSGGLSTDTQYF

v_call: TRBV19
d_call: .
cdr3_aa: CASSFSQGRSYNEQFF

v_call: TRBV13
d_call: TRBD1
cdr3_aa: CASSPRQGAYEQYF

v_call: TRBV19
d_call: TRBD1
cdr3_aa: CATGTGDHQETQYF

v_call: TRBV10-3
d_call: TRBD2
cdr3_aa: CAISGTSGEEPQYF

v_call: TRBV5-1
d_call: .
cdr3_aa: CASGPGVLTNEKLFF

v_call: TRBV6-2/TRBV6-3
d_call: .
cdr3_aa: CASSHVGDQETQYF

v_call: TRBV12-3/TRBV12-4
d_call: TRBD2
cdr3_aa: CASSQIGTSGSFEQYF

v_call: TRBV7-9
d_call: .
cdr3_aa: CASSFPADTEAFF

v_call: TRBV7-9
d_call: .
cdr3_aa: CASSLGTPYGYTF

v_call: TRBV7-9
d_call: TRBD1
cdr3_aa: CASRKGGIDEQYF

v_call: TRBV20-1
d_call: .
cdr3_aa: CSAREVGSSYNSPLHF

v_call: TRBV6-5
d_call: .
cdr3_aa: CASSTNRAGREKLFF

v_call: TRBV30
d_call: .
cdr3_aa: CAWSRGLGEQYF

v_call: TRBV12-3/TRBV12-4
d_call: TRBD2
cdr3_aa: CASSGLAVVTQYF

v_call: TRBV27
d_call: TRBD2
cdr3_aa: CASSFGGRGSYNEQFF

v_call: TRBV28
d_call: TRBD1
cdr3_aa: CASSSDREGTEAFF

v_call: TRBV6-4
d_call: TRBD2
cdr3_aa: CASNNQGTSGRVDTQYF

v_call: TRBV6-2/TRBV6-3
d_call: .
cdr3_aa: CASSIGTLEAFF

v_call: TRBV24-1
d_call: .
cdr3_aa: CATSVSDTGELFF

v_call: TRBV12-3/TRBV12-4
d_call: .
cdr3_aa: CASGSATNEKLFF